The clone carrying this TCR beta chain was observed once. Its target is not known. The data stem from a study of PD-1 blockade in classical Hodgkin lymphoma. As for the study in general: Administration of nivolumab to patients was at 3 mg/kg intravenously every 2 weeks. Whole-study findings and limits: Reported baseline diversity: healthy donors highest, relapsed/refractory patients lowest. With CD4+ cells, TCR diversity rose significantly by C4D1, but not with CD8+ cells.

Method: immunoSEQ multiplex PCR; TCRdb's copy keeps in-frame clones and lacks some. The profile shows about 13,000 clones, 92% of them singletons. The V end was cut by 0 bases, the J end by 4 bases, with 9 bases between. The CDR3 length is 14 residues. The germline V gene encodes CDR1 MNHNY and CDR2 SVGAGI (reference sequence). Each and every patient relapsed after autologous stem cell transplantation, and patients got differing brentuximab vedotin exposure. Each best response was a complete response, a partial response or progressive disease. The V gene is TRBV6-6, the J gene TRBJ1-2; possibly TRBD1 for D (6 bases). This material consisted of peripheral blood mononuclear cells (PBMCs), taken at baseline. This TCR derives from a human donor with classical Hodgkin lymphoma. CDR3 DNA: TGTGCCAGCAGTTACTCCACAGGGTTCTATGGCTACACCTTC. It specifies CASSYSTGFYGYTF.